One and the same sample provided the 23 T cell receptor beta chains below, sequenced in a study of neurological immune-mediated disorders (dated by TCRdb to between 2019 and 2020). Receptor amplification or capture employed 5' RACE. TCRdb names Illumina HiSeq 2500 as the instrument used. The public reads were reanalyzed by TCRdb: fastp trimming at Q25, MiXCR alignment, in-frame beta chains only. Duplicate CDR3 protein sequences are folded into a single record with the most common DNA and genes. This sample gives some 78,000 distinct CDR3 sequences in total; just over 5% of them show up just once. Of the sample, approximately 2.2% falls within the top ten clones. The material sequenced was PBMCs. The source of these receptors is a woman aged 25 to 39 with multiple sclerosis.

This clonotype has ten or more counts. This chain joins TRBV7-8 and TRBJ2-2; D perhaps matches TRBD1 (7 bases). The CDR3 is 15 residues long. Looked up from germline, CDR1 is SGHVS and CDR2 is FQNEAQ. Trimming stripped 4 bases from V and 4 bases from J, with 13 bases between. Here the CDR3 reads CASSSRGASTGELFF. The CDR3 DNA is TGTGCCAGCAGCTCCAGGGGGGCAAGCACCGGGGAGCTGTTTTTT.

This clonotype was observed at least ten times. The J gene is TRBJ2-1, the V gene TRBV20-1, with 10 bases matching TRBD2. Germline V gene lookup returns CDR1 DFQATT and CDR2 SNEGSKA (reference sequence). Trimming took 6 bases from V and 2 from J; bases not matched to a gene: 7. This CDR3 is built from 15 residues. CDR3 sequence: CSATSGRATYNEQFF. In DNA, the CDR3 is TGCAGTGCGACCAGCGGGAGGGCCACCTACAATGAGCAGTTCTTC.

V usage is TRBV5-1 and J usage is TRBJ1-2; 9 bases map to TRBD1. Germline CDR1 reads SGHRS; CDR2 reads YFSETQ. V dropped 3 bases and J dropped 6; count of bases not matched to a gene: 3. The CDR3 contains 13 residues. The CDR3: CASSWTGVNGYTF. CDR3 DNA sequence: TGCGCCAGCAGCTGGACAGGGGTGAATGGCTACACCTTC.

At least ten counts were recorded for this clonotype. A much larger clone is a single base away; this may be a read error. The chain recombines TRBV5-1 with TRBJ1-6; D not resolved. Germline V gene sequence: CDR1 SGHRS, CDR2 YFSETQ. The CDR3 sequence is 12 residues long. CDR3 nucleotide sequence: TGCGCCAGCAGCTTGGAAGGATCACCCCTCAACTTT. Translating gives CASSLEGSPLNF.

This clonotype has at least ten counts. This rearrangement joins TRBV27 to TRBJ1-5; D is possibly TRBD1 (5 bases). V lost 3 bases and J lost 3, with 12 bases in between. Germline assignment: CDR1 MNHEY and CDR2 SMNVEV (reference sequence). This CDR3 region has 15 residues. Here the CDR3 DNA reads TGTGCCAGCAGTTTGACGGCGGGGCTCAATCAGCCCCAGCATTTT. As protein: CASSLTAGLNQPQHF.

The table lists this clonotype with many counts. The CDR3 DNA reads TGTGCCATCAGTGAAACCTACGAGCAGTACTTC. It specifies CAISETYEQYF. The chain joins TRBV10-3 to TRBJ2-7; D is uncertain. Germline lookup yields CDR1 ENHRY and CDR2 SYGVKD. V lost 3 bases and J 2 bases, leaving 2 bases between the germline ends. The CDR3 is 11 amino acids.

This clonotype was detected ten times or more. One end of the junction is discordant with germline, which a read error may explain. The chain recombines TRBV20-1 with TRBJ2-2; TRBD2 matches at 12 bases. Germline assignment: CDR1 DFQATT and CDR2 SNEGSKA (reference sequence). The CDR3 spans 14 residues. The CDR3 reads CRARLAGVTGELFF. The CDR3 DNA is TGCAGGGCTAGACTAGCGGGAGTAACCGGGGAGCTGTTTTTT.

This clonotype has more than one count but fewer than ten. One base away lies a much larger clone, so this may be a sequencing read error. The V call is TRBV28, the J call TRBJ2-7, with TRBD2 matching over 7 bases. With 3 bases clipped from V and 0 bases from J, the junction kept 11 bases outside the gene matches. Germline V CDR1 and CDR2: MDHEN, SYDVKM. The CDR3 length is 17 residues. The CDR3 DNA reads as TGTGCCAGCAGTTTCAGGCTAGCGGAGACCATCTCCTACGAGCAGTACTTC. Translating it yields CASSFRLAETISYEQYF.

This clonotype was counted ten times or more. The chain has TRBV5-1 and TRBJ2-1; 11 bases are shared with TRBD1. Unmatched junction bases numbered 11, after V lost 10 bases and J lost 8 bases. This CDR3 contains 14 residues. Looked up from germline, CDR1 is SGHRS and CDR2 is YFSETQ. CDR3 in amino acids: CAGRGQGVGDEQFF. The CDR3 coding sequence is TGCGCCGGGCGGGGACAGGGGGTCGGGGATGAGCAGTTCTTC.

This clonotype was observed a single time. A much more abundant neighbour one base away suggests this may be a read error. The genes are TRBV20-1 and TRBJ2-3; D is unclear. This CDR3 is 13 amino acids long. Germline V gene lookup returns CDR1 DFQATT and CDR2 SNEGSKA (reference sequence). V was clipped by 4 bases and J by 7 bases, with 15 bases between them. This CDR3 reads CSAMDLLTYTQYF. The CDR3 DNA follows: TGCAGTGCTATGGACCTTCTAACGTATACGCAGTATTTT.

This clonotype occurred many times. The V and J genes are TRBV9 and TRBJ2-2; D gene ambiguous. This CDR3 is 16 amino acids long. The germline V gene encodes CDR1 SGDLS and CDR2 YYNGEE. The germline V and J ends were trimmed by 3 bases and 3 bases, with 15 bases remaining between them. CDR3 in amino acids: CASSAGSSTYTGELFF. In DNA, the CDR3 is TGTGCCAGCAGCGCCGGCTCAAGCACTTACACCGGGGAGCTGTTTTTT. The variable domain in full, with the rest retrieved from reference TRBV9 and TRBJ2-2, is DSGVTQTPKHLITATGQRVTLRCSPRSGDLSVYWYQQSLDQGLQFLIQYYNGEERAKGNILERFSAQQFPDLHSELNLSSLELGDSALYFCASSAGSSTYTGELFFGEGSRLTVL.

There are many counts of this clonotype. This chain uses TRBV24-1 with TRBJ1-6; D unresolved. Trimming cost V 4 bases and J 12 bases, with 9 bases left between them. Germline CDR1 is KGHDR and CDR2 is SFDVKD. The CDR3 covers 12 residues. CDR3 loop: CATSDAGLPLHF. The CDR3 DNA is TGTGCCACCAGTGACGCGGGGTTACCCCTCCACTTT.

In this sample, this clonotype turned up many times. The CDR3 spells CASSLSEAQMAGELFF. CDR3 in DNA: TGTGCCAGCAGTTTATCTGAAGCCCAAATGGCCGGGGAGCTGTTTTTT. V is TRBV12-3 or TRBV12-4 and J is TRBJ2-2, with D uncertain. The CDR3 spans 16 residues. V was trimmed by 2 bases and J by 6 bases, leaving 16 bases between them.

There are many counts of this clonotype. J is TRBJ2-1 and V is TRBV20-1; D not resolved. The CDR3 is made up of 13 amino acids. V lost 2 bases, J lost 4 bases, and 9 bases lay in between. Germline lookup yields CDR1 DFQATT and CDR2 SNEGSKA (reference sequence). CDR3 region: CSARIESYNEQFF. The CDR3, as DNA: TGCAGTGCTAGAATCGAGAGTTACAATGAGCAGTTCTTC.

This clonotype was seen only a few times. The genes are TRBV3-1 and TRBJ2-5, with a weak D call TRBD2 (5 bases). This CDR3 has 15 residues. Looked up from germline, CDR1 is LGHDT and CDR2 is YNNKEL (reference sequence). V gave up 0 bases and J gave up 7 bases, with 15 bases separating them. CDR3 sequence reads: CASSQDQGLGRTQYF. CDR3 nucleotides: TGTGCCAGCAGCCAAGACCAAGGCCTTGGGAGGACCCAGTACTTC.

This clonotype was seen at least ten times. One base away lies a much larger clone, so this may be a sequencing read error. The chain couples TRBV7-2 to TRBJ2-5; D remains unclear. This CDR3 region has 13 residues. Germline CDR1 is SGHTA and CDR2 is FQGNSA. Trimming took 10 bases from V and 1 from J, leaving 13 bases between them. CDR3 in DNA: TGTGCCACCTCCCAGAACTTCCAAGAGACCCAGTACTTC. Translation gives CATSQNFQETQYF.

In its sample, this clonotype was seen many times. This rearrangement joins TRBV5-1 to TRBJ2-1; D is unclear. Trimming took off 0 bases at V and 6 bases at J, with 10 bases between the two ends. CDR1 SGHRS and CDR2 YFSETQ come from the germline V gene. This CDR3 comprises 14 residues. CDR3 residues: CASSLVADLNEQFF. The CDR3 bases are TGCGCCAGCAGCTTGGTAGCAGACCTCAATGAGCAGTTCTTC.

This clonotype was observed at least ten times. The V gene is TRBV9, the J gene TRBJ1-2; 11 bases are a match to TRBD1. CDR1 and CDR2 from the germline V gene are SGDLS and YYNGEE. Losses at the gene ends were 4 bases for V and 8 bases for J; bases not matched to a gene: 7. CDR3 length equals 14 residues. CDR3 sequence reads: CASSLGQGAKGYTF. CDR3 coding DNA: TGTGCCAGCAGCCTTGGACAGGGGGCGAAAGGCTACACCTTC. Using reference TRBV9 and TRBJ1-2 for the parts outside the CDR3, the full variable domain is DSGVTQTPKHLITATGQRVTLRCSPRSGDLSVYWYQQSLDQGLQFLIQYYNGEERAKGNILERFSAQQFPDLHSELNLSSLELGDSALYFCASSLGQGAKGYTFGSGTRLTVV.

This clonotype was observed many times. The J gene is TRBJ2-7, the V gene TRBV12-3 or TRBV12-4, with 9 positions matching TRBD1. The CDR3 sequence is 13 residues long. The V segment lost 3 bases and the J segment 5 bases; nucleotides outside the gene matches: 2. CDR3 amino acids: CASSLRQGDEQYF. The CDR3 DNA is TGTGCCAGCAGTTTGAGACAGGGGGACGAGCAGTACTTC.

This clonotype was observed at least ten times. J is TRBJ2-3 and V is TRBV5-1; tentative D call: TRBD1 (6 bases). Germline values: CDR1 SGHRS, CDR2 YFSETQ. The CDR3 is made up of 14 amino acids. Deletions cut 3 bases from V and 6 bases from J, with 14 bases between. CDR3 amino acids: CASSSLAGVDTQYF. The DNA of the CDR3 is TGCGCCAGCAGCTCCCTTGCAGGGGTGGATACGCAGTATTTT.

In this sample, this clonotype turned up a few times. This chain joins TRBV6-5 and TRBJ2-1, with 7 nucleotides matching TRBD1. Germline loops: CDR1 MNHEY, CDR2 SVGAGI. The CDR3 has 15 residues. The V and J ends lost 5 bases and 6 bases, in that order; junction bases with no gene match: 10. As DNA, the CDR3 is TGTGCCAGCAGTGAGGACAGGTTTGTAAGCAATGAGCAGTTCTTC. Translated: CASSEDRFVSNEQFF.

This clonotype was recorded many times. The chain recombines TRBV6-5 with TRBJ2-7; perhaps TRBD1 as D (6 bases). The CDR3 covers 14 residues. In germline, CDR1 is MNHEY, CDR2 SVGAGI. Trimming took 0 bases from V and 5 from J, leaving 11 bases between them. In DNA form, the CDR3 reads TGTGCCAGCAGTTACTCGTACAGGGACAACGAGCAGTACTTC. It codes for CASSYSYRDNEQYF.

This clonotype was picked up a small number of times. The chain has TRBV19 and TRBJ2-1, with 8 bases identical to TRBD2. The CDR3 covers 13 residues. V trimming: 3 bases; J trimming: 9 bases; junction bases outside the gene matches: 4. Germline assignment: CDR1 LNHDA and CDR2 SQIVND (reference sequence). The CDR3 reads CASSITGGSEQFF. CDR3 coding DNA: TGTGCCAGTAGTATCACGGGAGGGAGTGAGCAGTTCTTC.